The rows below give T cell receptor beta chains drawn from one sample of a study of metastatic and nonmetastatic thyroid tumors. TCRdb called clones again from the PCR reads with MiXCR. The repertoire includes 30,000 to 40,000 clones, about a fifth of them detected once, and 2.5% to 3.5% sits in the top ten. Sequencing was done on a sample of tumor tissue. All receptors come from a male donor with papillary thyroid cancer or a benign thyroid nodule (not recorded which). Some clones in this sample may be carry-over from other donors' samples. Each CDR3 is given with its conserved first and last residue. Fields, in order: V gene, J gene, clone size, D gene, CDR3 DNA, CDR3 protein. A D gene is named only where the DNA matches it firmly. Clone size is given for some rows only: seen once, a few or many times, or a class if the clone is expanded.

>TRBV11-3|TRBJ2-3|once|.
TGTGCCAGCACCCCGCGAGGGGATGACGCGGATACGCAGTATTTT
CASTPRGDDADTQYF
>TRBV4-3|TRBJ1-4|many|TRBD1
TGCGCCAGCAGCCATGTTGGACCGGACTGGTTGACAGGGGGCTCGAGTAATGAAAAACTGTTTTTT
CASSHVGPDWLTGGSSNEKLFF
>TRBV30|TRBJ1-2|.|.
TGTGCCTGGAGTGTAGGCGGGGGAGCTAACTATGGCTACACCTTC
CAWSVGGGANYGYTF
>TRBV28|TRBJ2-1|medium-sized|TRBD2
TGTGCCAGCAGTTTATATCGGGAGGGAAATGAGCAGTTCTTC
CASSLYREGNEQFF
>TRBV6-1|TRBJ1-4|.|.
TGTGCCAGCAGTGATAAGTTTGCCGGGGGTAGGATTAATGAAAAACTGTTTTTT
CASSDKFAGGRINEKLFF
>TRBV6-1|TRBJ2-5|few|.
TGTGCCAGCAGTGAAGCGCTTTCATCGGATACCCAGTACTTC
CASSEALSSDTQYF
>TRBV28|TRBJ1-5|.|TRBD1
TGTGCCAGCAGCTCCAGACTGGGACAGGGGGCAGGGCAGCCCCAGCATTTT
CASSSRLGQGAGQPQHF
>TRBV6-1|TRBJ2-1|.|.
TGTGCCAGCATCCCACTCGAGGGAGGTTTCAATGAGCAGTTCTTC
CASIPLEGGFNEQFF
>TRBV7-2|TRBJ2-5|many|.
TGTGCCAGCAGCCGGGTCATTTCGGAGACCCAGTACTTC
CASSRVISETQYF
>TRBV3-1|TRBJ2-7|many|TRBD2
TGTGCCAGCAGCCACACTAGCGGCCATTACGAGCAGTACTTC
CASSHTSGHYEQYF
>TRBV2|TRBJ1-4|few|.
TGTGCCAGCAGACAACATTCCACAACTAATGAAAAACTGTTTTTT
CASRQHSTTNEKLFF
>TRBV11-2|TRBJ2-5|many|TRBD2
TGTGCCAGCAGCCTAAGACTAGCGGTCAGAAGTGAGACCCAGTACTTC
CASSLRLAVRSETQYF
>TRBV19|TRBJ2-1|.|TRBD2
TGTGCCAGTAGTATAGCAACTAGCGGGACGTTCTTC
CASSIATSGTFF
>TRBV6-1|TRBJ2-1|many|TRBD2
TGTGCCAGCCTTATGAGGACTAGCGGGAGAAATGAGCAGTTCTTC
CASLMRTSGRNEQFF
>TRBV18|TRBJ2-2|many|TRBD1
TGTGCCAGCTCAGTAGACAGGGTCGGCGGGGAGCTGTTTTTT
CASSVDRVGGELFF
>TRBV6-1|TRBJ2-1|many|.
TGTGCCAGCACCGCCGTAAAGGATGAGCAGTTCTTC
CASTAVKDEQFF
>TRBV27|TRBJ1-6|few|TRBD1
TGTGCCAGCAGTTTCCTAACAGGGGGTAATTCACCCCTCCACTTT
CASSFLTGGNSPLHF
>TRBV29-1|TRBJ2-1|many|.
TGCAGCGTGGCTCTAGTCAATGAGCAGTTCTTC
CSVALVNEQFF
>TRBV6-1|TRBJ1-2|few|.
TGTGCCAGCAGTCCGACAGGACAGTACTCCTATGGCTACACCTTC
CASSPTGQYSYGYTF
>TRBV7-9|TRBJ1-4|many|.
TGTGCCAGCAGCCCGACGCCTGTGTCTGTTGAAAAACTGTTTTTT
CASSPTPVSVEKLFF
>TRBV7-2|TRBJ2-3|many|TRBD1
TGTGCCAGCAGCTTAGCACCCGGGACAGGGACCACAGATACGCAGTATTTT
CASSLAPGTGTTDTQYF
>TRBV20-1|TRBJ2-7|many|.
TGCAGTGCTAGAATGGGCAGGGCCTACGAGCAGTACTTC
CSARMGRAYEQYF
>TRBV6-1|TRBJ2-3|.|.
TGTGCCAGCACAGGGGGGAAACTCCCGACAGATACGCAGTATTTT
CASTGGKLPTDTQYF
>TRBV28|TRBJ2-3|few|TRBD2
TGTGCCAGCAGTTCTCCGGGACTAGCGGGAGGGGCAGATACGCAGTATTTT
CASSSPGLAGGADTQYF
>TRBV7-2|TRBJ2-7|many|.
TGTGCCAGCGAGGACAGGGAGGGTATTGGGCAGTACTTC
CASEDREGIGQYF
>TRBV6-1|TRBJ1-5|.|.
TGTGCCAGCAGTGAAGCCCCCAGGGAAACTCAGCCCCAGCATTTT
CASSEAPRETQPQHF
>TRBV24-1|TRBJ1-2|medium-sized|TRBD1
TGTGCCACCAGCTACAAGACAGGGACTAACTATGGCTACACCTTC
CATSYKTGTNYGYTF
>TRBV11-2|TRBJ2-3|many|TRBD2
TGTGCCAGCAGCTCATTAGCGGGAGGCTCAGTTACGCAGTATTTT
CASSSLAGGSVTQYF
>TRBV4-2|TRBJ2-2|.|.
TGTGCCAGCAGCCCCCAGCGCGGGCAGAACACCGGGGAGCTGTTTTTT
CASSPQRGQNTGELFF
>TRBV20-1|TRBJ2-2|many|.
TGCAGTGCTAGCAGCGTCGCGAACACCGGGGAGCTGTTTTTT
CSASSVANTGELFF
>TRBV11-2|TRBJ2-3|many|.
TGTGCCAGCAGCTCCCTGAGGGTGGATACGCAGTATTTT
CASSSLRVDTQYF
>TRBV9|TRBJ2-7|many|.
TGTGCCAGCAGCAGAGCCGGGACAAACTACGAGCAGTACTTC
CASSRAGTNYEQYF
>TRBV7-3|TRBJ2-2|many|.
TGTGCCAGCAGGAGGGACTCCGCCGGGGAGCTGTTTTTT
CASRRDSAGELFF
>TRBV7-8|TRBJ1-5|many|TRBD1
TGTGCCAGCAGCTTGACAGGGGGGCAGGGTCAGCCCCAGCATTTT
CASSLTGGQGQPQHF
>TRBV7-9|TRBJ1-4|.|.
TGTGCCAGCAGCTTAGACAGATTTAATGAAAAACTGTTTTTT
CASSLDRFNEKLFF
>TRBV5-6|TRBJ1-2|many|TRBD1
TGTGCCAGCAGCTCGTTACGGGACAGGGATGGCTACACCTTC
CASSSLRDRDGYTF
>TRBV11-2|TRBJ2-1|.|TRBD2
TGTGCCAGCAGCTATACGAGCGGGAGTAGGAATGAGCAGTTCTTC
CASSYTSGSRNEQFF
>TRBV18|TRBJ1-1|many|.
TGTGCCAGCTCACCAAGTAGGGAAACTGAAGCTTTCTTT
CASSPSRETEAFF
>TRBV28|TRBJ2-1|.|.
TGTGCCAGCAGTTTAGAGTGGCAGGGGCCCATCCACGGGAATGAGCAGTTCTTC
CASSLEWQGPIHGNEQFF
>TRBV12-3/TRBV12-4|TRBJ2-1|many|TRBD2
TGTGCCAGCAGTATAAACCAAGCGGGAGTCACAAACAATGAGCAGTTCTTC
CASSINQAGVTNNEQFF
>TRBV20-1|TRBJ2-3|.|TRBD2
TGCAGTGCTAGAGGTAGCGGGAGTGATACGCAGTATTTT
CSARGSGSDTQYF